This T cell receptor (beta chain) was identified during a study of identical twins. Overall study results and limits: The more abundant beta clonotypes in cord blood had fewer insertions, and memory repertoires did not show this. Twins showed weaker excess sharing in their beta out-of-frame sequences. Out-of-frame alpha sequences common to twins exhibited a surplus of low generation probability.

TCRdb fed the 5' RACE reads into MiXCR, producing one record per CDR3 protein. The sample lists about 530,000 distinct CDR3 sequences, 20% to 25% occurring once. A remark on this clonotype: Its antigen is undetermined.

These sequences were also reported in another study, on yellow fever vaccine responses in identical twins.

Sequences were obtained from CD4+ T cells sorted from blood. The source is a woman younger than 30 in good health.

The CDR3 loop reads CASSSGQGQKTQYF. In DNA form, the CDR3 reads TGTGCCAGCAGTTCCGGACAGGGCCAGAAGACCCAGTACTTC. J is TRBJ2-5 and V is TRBV12-3 or TRBV12-4; 8 bases match TRBD1. This CDR3 spans 14 amino acids. V gave up 4 bases and J gave up 6 bases; unmatched junction bases: 7.